This T cell receptor beta chain was identified in a study of graft-versus-host responses after intestinal transplantation. Study as a whole: Anti-thymocyte globulin was used for induction in all recipients, who then took tacrolimus and steroids for 2 to 4 years. Study-wide results and limits: The marrow of recipients harbored GvH clones, and ileum or blood showed some of them first.

CDR1 and CDR2 (germline): MRHNA, SNTAGT. The CDR3 sequence is 13 residues long. V lost 6 bases and J 3 bases, leaving 11 bases between the germline ends. Assay used: immunoSEQ multiplex PCR; TCRdb lists only in-frame clones, some missing. The sample has about 45,000 clones; around nine tenths are singletons. As concerns this clone: Its antigen remains unknown.

This specimen was PBMCs, taken 524 days after transplant. This TCR derives from a human patient who received an intestinal transplant, so some T cells may come from the graft donor. The rearrangement links TRBV6-4 to TRBJ1-1, with D possibly being TRBD1 (5 bases). CDR3 DNA: TGTGCCAGCAGGGAGCGCAGGGACACTGAAGCTTTCTTT. It encodes CASRERRDTEAFF.